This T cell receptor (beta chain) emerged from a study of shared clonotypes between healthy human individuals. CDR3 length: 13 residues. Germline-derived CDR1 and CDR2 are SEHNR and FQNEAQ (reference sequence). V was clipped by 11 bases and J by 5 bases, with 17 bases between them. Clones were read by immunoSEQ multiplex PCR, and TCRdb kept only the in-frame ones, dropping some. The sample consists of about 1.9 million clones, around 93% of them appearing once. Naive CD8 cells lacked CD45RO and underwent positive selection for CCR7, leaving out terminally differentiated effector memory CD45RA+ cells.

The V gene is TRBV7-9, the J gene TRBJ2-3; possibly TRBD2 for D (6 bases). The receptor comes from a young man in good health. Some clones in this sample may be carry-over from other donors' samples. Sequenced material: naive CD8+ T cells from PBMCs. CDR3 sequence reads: CAVGGSGLDTQYF. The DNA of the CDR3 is TGTGCCGTGGGGGGTAGCGGTCTAGATACGCAGTATTTT.